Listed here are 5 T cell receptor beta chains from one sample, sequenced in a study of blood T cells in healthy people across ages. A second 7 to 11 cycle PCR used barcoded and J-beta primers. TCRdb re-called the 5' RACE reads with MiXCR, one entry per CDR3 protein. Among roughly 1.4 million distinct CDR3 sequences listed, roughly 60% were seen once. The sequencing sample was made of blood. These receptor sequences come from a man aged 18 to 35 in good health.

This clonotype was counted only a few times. The CDR3 bases are TGCGCCAGCAGCTTGGTTCCGGGCCCCGTCGACGAGCAGTACTTC. It codes for CASSLVPGPVDEQYF. The V and J genes are TRBV5-1 and TRBJ2-7; D unresolved. Looked up from germline, CDR1 is SGHRS and CDR2 is YFSETQ. The ends were cut back, 0 bases at V and 5 bases at J, with 15 bases in the middle. The CDR3 totals 15 residues. The full variable domain, its missing parts supplied by reference TRBV5-1 and TRBJ2-7, is KAGVTQTPRYLIKTRGQQVTLSCSPISGHRSVSWYQQTPGQGLQFLFEYFSETQRNKGNFPGRFSGRQFSNSRSEMNVSTLELGDSALYLCASSLVPGPVDEQYFGPGTRLTVT.

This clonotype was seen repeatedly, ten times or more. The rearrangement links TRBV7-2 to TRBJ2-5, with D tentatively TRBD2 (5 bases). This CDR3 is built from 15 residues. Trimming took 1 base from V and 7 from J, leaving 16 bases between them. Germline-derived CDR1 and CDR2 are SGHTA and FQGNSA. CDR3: CASSLDGGAAGTQYF. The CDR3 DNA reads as TGTGCCAGCAGCTTAGACGGCGGTGCTGCGGGGACCCAGTACTTC.

The DNA for the CDR3 is TGCGCCAGCAGCCAGGGACAGGGCCCAGAGACCCAGTACTTC. Encoded protein: CASSQGQGPETQYF. The chain couples TRBV4-1 to TRBJ2-5; 9 bases align to TRBD1. The CDR3 runs 14 residues. V gave up 3 bases and J gave up 4 bases; unmatched junction bases: 3. CDR1 MGHRA and CDR2 YSYEKL come from the germline V gene.

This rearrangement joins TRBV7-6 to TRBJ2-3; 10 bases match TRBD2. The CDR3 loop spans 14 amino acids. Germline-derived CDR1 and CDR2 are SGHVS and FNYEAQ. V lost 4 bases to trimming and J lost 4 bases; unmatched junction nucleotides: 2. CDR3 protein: CASSSSGRADTQYF. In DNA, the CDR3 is TGTGCCAGCAGCTCTAGCGGGAGAGCAGATACGCAGTATTTT.

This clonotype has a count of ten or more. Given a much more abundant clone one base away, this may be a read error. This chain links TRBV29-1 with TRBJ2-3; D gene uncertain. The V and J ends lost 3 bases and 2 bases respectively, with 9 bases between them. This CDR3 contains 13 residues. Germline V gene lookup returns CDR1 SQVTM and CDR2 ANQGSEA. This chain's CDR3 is CSVDGDNTDTQYF. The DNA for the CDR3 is TGCAGCGTTGATGGAGACAACACAGATACGCAGTATTTT.